Listed below are T cell receptor beta chains from one sample, sequenced in a study of long-term antiretroviral therapy in people with HIV. Method: immunoSEQ multiplex PCR; TCRdb's copy keeps in-frame clones and lacks some. The repertoire holds approximately 10,000 clones, with approximately 76% as singletons. This material consisted of unsorted PBMCs, taken at the start of antiretroviral therapy, before treatment. Source of these receptors: a man aged 30-40 years with HIV. The CDR3 runs from the conserved cysteine through the conserved F or W. The D gene is left open where the match is weak. Clone size is not always given. Where it is, it says once, few, many or a class for expanded clones.

V gene: TRBV6-6
clone size: .
D gene: .
J gene: TRBJ1-2
CDR3 protein: CASSPTETYGYTF
CDR3 DNA: TGTGCCAGCAGTCCCACTGAAACTTATGGCTACACCTTC

V gene: TRBV10-3
clone size: .
D gene: .
J gene: TRBJ2-5
CDR3 protein: CAISESLQETQYF
CDR3 DNA: TGTGCCATCAGTGAGTCGCTACAAGAGACCCAGTACTTC

V gene: TRBV5-6
clone size: few
D gene: .
J gene: TRBJ1-1
CDR3 protein: CASSSLSLSNTEAFF
CDR3 DNA: TGTGCCAGCAGCTCATTGTCCCTTTCGAACACTGAAGCTTTCTTT

V gene: TRBV7-3
clone size: .
D gene: .
J gene: TRBJ2-7
CDR3 protein: CASSLGGSGYEQYF
CDR3 DNA: TGTGCCAGCAGCTTAGGGGGGTCGGGCTACGAGCAGTACTTC

V gene: TRBV6-5
clone size: .
D gene: .
J gene: TRBJ2-5
CDR3 protein: CASKTFTSFQETQYF
CDR3 DNA: TGTGCCAGCAAGACCTTTACTAGTTTCCAAGAGACCCAGTACTTC

V gene: TRBV2
clone size: .
D gene: .
J gene: TRBJ2-7
CDR3 protein: CASTPWGVPTYEQYF
CDR3 DNA: TGTGCCAGCACTCCCTGGGGGGTTCCAACCTACGAGCAGTACTTC

V gene: TRBV30
clone size: .
D gene: .
J gene: TRBJ1-1
CDR3 protein: CAWSEVGGPTEAFF
CDR3 DNA: TGTGCCTGGAGTGAGGTCGGGGGACCCACTGAAGCTTTCTTT

V gene: TRBV18
clone size: .
D gene: .
J gene: TRBJ2-1
CDR3 protein: CASSPPPPGVENEQFF
CDR3 DNA: TGTGCCAGCTCACCCCCCCCTCCGGGAGTTGAAAATGAGCAGTTCTTC

V gene: TRBV6-1
clone size: .
D gene: .
J gene: TRBJ1-2
CDR3 protein: CASSGRGYGYTF
CDR3 DNA: TGTGCCAGCAGTGGAAGGGGGTATGGCTACACCTTC

V gene: TRBV5-1
clone size: .
D gene: .
J gene: TRBJ1-1
CDR3 protein: CASSLQTDTEAFF
CDR3 DNA: TGCGCCAGCAGCCTCCAGACTGACACTGAAGCTTTCTTT

V gene: TRBV6-6
clone size: once
D gene: .
J gene: TRBJ2-3
CDR3 protein: CASSPHTSDVGDTQYF
CDR3 DNA: TGTGCCAGCAGTCCTCATACCTCCGACGTAGGAGATACGCAGTATTTT

V gene: TRBV5-1
clone size: few
D gene: .
J gene: TRBJ2-1
CDR3 protein: CASSLVLRWTFGRNEQFF
CDR3 DNA: TGCGCCAGCAGCTTGGTCCTGAGGTGGACCTTCGGCCGCAATGAGCAGTTCTTC

V gene: TRBV5-4
clone size: .
D gene: .
J gene: TRBJ1-2
CDR3 protein: CASSPRTALNYGYTF
CDR3 DNA: TGTGCCAGCAGCCCAAGGACAGCCCTAAACTATGGCTACACCTTC

V gene: TRBV19
clone size: .
D gene: TRBD2
J gene: TRBJ2-7
CDR3 protein: CASSIAAGLDEQYF
CDR3 DNA: TGTGCCAGTAGTATTGCAGCGGGATTGGACGAGCAGTACTTC

V gene: TRBV7-8
clone size: .
D gene: TRBD1
J gene: TRBJ1-1
CDR3 protein: CASSLEGAITEAFF
CDR3 DNA: TGTGCCAGCAGCTTGGAGGGGGCGATCACTGAAGCTTTCTTT

V gene: TRBV19
clone size: .
D gene: TRBD1
J gene: TRBJ1-2
CDR3 protein: CASSNRDRGLGDTF
CDR3 DNA: TGTGCCAGTAGTAACCGAGACAGGGGGCTAGGCGACACCTTC

V gene: TRBV7-9
clone size: .
D gene: .
J gene: TRBJ1-1
CDR3 protein: CASSLRGNSEAFF
CDR3 DNA: TGTGCCAGCAGCTTACGCGGGAACTCTGAAGCTTTCTTT

V gene: TRBV5-4
clone size: .
D gene: .
J gene: TRBJ2-3
CDR3 protein: CASSPLRVSAHLTDTQYF
CDR3 DNA: TGTGCCAGCAGCCCACTCCGGGTTAGCGCGCACCTCACAGATACGCAGTATTTT

V gene: TRBV28
clone size: .
D gene: .
J gene: TRBJ1-3
CDR3 protein: CASSLGRTSSGNTIYF
CDR3 DNA: TGTGCCAGCAGTTTAGGACGGACCAGCTCTGGAAACACCATATATTTT

V gene: TRBV11-2
clone size: .
D gene: .
J gene: TRBJ1-5
CDR3 protein: CASRPDNQPQHF
CDR3 DNA: TGTGCCAGCAGACCCGATAATCAGCCCCAGCATTTT

V gene: TRBV7-8
clone size: .
D gene: TRBD1
J gene: TRBJ1-2
CDR3 protein: CASSQTRAGQAYTF
CDR3 DNA: TGTGCCAGCAGCCAAACGAGGGCGGGACAGGCGTACACCTTC

V gene: TRBV4-2
clone size: .
D gene: .
J gene: TRBJ2-7
CDR3 protein: CASSPGIYYEQYF
CDR3 DNA: TGTGCCAGCAGTCCCGGGATCTATTACGAGCAGTACTTC

V gene: TRBV18
clone size: .
D gene: .
J gene: TRBJ1-5
CDR3 protein: CASSPDRFIGNQPQHF
CDR3 DNA: TGTGCCAGCTCACCAGACAGATTTATAGGCAATCAGCCCCAGCATTTT

V gene: TRBV29-1
clone size: .
D gene: .
J gene: TRBJ2-1
CDR3 protein: CSVARQSISYNEQFF
CDR3 DNA: TGCAGCGTTGCCAGGCAGAGCATATCCTACAATGAGCAGTTCTTC

V gene: TRBV30
clone size: .
D gene: .
J gene: TRBJ2-5
CDR3 protein: CAWKGGGGTQYF
CDR3 DNA: TGTGCCTGGAAGGGGGGTGGGGGGACCCAGTACTTC

V gene: TRBV13
clone size: .
D gene: .
J gene: TRBJ1-1
CDR3 protein: CASSLARGNTEAFF
CDR3 DNA: TGTGCCAGCAGCTTAGCCAGGGGGAACACTGAAGCTTTCTTT

V gene: TRBV5-1
clone size: .
D gene: TRBD2
J gene: TRBJ2-3
CDR3 protein: CASSLVGTSGAGQYF
CDR3 DNA: TGCGCCAGCAGCTTGGTGGGGACTAGCGGGGCCGGGCAGTATTTT

V gene: TRBV6-5
clone size: few
D gene: TRBD1
J gene: TRBJ2-7
CDR3 protein: CASSNLGQGYEQYF
CDR3 DNA: TGTGCCAGCAGTAACCTAGGACAGGGCTACGAGCAGTACTTC